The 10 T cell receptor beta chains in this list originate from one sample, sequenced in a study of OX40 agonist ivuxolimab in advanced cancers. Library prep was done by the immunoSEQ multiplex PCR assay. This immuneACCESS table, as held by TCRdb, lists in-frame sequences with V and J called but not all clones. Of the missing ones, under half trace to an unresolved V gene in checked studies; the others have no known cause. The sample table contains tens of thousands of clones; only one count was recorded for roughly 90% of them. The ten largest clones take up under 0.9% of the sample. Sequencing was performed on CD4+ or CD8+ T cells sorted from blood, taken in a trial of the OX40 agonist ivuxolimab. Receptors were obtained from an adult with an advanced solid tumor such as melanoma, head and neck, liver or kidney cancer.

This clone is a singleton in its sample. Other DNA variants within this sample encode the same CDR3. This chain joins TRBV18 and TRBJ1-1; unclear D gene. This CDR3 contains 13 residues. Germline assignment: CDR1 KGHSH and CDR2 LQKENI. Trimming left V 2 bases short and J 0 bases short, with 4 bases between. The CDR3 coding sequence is TGTGCCAGCTCACCAGGCGTGAACACTGAAGCTTTCTTT. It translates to CASSPGVNTEAFF.

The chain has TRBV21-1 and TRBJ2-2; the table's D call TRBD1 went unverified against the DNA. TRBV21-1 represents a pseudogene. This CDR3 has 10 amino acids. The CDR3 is CASSSRWLFF. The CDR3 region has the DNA TGTGCCAGCAGCTCCAGATGGCTGTTTTTT.

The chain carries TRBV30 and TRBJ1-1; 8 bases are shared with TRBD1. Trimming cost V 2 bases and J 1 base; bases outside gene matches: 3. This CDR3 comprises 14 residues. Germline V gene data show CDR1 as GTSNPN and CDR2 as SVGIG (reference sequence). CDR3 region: CAWSRGQGNTEAFF. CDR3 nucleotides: TGTGCCTGGAGTCGTGGACAGGGGAACACTGAAGCTTTCTTT.

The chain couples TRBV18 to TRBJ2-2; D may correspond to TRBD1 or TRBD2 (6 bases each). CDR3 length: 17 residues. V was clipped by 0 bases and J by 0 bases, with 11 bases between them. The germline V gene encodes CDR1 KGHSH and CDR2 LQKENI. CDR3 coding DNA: TGTGCCAGCTCACCACCGCCGGGGGCCGCGAACACCGGGGAGCTGTTTTTT. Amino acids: CASSPPPGAANTGELFF.

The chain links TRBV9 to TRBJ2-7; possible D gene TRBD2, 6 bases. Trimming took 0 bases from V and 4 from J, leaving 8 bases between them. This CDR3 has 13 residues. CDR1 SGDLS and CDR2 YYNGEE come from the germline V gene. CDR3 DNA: TGTGCCAGCAGCGTAGATAGCGGATACGAGCAGTACTTC. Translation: CASSVDSGYEQYF. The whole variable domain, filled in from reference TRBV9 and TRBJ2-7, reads DSGVTQTPKHLITATGQRVTLRCSPRSGDLSVYWYQQSLDQGLQFLIQYYNGEERAKGNILERFSAQQFPDLHSELNLSSLELGDSALYFCASSVDSGYEQYFGPGTRLTVT.

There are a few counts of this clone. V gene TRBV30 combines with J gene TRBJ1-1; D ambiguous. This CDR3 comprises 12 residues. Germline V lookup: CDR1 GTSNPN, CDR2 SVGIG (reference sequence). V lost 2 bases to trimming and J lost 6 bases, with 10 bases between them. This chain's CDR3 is CAWSRVASEAFF. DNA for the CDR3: TGTGCCTGGAGTCGCGTGGCATCTGAAGCTTTCTTT.

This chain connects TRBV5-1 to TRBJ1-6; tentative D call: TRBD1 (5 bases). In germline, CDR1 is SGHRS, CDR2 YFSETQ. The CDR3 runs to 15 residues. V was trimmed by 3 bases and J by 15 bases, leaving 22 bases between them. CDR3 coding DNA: TGCGCCAGCAGCTCGGACCAGGGAAACCTCTCCCACCTCCACTTT. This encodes CASSSDQGNLSHLHF.

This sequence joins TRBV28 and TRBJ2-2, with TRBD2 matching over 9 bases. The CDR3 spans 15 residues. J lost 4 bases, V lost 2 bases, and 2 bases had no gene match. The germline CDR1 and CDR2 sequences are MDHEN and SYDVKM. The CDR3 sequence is CASSLAAGGTGELFF. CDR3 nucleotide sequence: TGTGCCAGCAGTTTAGCAGCGGGAGGCACCGGGGAGCTGTTTTTT.

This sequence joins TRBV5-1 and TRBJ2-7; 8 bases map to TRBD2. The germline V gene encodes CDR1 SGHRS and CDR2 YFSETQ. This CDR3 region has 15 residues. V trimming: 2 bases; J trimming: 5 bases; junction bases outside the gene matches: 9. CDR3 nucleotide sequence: TGCGCCAGCAGCTTAGGGCCCGGGACTAGTAACGAGCAGTACTTC. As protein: CASSLGPGTSNEQYF. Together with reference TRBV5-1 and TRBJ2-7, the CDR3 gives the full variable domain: KAGVTQTPRYLIKTRGQQVTLSCSPISGHRSVSWYQQTPGQGLQFLFEYFSETQRNKGNFPGRFSGRQFSNSRSEMNVSTLELGDSALYLCASSLGPGTSNEQYFGPGTRLTVT.

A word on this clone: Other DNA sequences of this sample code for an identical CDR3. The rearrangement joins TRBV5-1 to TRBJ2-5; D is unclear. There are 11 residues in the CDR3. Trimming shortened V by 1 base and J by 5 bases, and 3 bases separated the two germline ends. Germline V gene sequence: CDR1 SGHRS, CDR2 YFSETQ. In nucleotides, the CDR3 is TGCGCCAGCAGCTTGAGTGAGACCCAGTACTTC. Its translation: CASSLSETQYF.